The next 23 T cell receptor beta chains were all read from a single sample in a study of cytomegalovirus exposure and HLA in healthy donors. The PCR ran on 60 Vbeta and 13 Jbeta primers. TCRdb's copy holds only in-frame clones and misses some; the assay was immunoSEQ multiplex PCR. The profile shows 150,000 to 200,000 clones, roughly 73% of them singletons. The specimen sequenced was PBMCs. The receptors originated from a woman in her twenties or thirties in good health and CMV-seronegative.

As regards this clone: At the DNA level, this CDR3 is encoded by other sequences in the same sample as well. The V gene is TRBV28, the J gene TRBJ1-5, with no clear D. The V end lost 6 bases, the J end lost 4 bases, and 4 bases lay between the germline ends. The CDR3 consists of 11 residues. Per the germline V gene, CDR1 is MDHEN and CDR2 is SYDVKM. Here the CDR3 DNA reads TGTGCCAGCAGCCTAAATCAGCCCCAGCATTTT. This sequence encodes CASSLNQPQHF.

The chain uses TRBV9 and TRBJ2-7; TRBD2 aligns across 11 bases. There are 14 residues in the CDR3. Trimming at V came to 2 bases and at J to 3 bases, leaving 1 base not matched to a gene. Germline V CDR1 and CDR2: SGDLS, YYNGEE. In DNA form, the CDR3 reads TGTGCCAGCAGCGTCGGGACTAGCGGCTACGAGCAGTACTTC. As protein: CASSVGTSGYEQYF.

J is TRBJ2-7 and V is TRBV4-1; TRBD1 agrees at 11 bases. Germline-derived CDR1 and CDR2 are MGHRA and YSYEKL. V lost 3 bases, J lost 7 bases, and 5 bases stayed unmatched. The CDR3 runs 14 residues. The CDR3: CASSQDRGRGEQYF. The CDR3 DNA follows: TGCGCCAGCAGCCAGGACAGGGGGCGAGGTGAGCAGTACTTC.

This clone turned up a few times. V and J are TRBV4-1 and TRBJ1-5, with a possible D match to TRBD1 (6 bases). With 0 bases removed from V and 6 bases from J, the gap between germline ends came to 15 bases. Germline lookup yields CDR1 MGHRA and CDR2 YSYEKL. There are 16 residues in the CDR3. CDR3 DNA sequence: TGCGCCAGCAGCCAAGAAGGAGGACAGACGAGTCAGCCCCAGCATTTT. Translating it yields CASSQEGGQTSQPQHF.

Remarks on this clone: The final CDR3 position lacks the conserved phenylalanine or tryptophan, pointing to a likely read error. This sequence joins TRBV11-1 and TRBJ1-6; a possible D gene is TRBD1 (5 bases). The CDR3 extends over 16 amino acids. The germline V gene encodes CDR1 SGHAT and CDR2 FQDESV (reference sequence). Trimming removed 4 bases from V and 8 bases from J, with 18 bases in between. This CDR3 is CASSSGGVRTDSPLHV. CDR3 nucleotide sequence: TGTGCCAGCAGCTCCGGGGGGGTGCGGACCGATTCACCCCTCCACGTT.

This clone was picked up a small number of times. The J gene is TRBJ2-5, the V gene TRBV4-2; unclear D gene. The CDR3 has 14 residues. V lost 1 base and J 5 bases, leaving 11 bases between the germline ends. Per germline, CDR1 LGHNA and CDR2 YNFKEQ. The CDR3 here is CASSQGGIQETQYF. The CDR3 DNA reads TGTGCCAGCAGCCAAGGTGGAATACAGGAGACCCAGTACTTC.

This clone was counted only a few times. The chain uses TRBV6-5 and TRBJ1-2; 7 bases fit TRBD1. The CDR3 consists of 13 residues. V was clipped by 7 bases and J by 0 bases; unmatched bases: 2. In germline, CDR1 is MNHEY, CDR2 SVGAGI. The CDR3 sequence is CASIGTANYGYTF. DNA of the CDR3: TGTGCCAGCATAGGGACAGCTAACTATGGCTACACCTTC.

This sequence joins TRBV19 and TRBJ1-4; 7 positions match TRBD1. Germline CDR1 and CDR2: LNHDA and SQIVND (reference sequence). J gave up 8 bases and V 3 bases, and 3 bases lay outside the gene matches. The CDR3 length is 13 residues. CDR3 in DNA: TGTGCCAGTAGTATGACAGGGAGCGAAAAACTGTTTTTT. It yields the protein CASSMTGSEKLFF.

The rearrangement links TRBV7-8 to TRBJ2-5; D is perhaps TRBD2 (6 bases). Per germline, CDR1 SGHVS and CDR2 FQNEAQ. The CDR3 is 15 residues long. Trimming took 5 bases from V and 4 from J, leaving 17 bases between them. The CDR3 loop reads CASSPRLEGGETQYF. CDR3 sequence (DNA): TGTGCCAGCAGCCCCCGACTAGAGGGAGGAGAGACCCAGTACTTC.

The V call is TRBV5-1, the J call TRBJ1-3; no clear D. The V gene lost 0 bases and the J gene lost 0 bases, with 16 bases spanning the gap. Germline lookup yields CDR1 SGHRS and CDR2 YFSETQ. This CDR3 region has 18 residues. Here the CDR3 DNA reads TGCGCCAGCAGCTTGGGCCTGGGCAGAGCCTCCTCTGGAAACACCATATATTTT. Amino acid sequence: CASSLGLGRASSGNTIYF.

The chain's CDR3 is CASSLGQLNQPQHF. DNA for the CDR3: TGTGCCAGTAGTTTGGGACAGCTTAATCAGCCCCAGCATTTT. V gene TRBV19 combines with J gene TRBJ1-5; 7 bases fit TRBD1. This CDR3 has 14 residues. V gave up 5 bases and J gave up 4 bases; unmatched junction bases: 5. Germline values: CDR1 LNHDA, CDR2 SQIVND (reference sequence). The full variable domain, completed using reference TRBV19 and TRBJ1-5, is DGGITQSPKYLFRKEGQNVTLSCEQNLNHDAMYWYRQDPGQGLRLIYYSQIVNDFQKGDIAEGYSVSREKKESFPLTVTSAQKNPTAFYLCASSLGQLNQPQHFGDGTRLSIL.

The chain carries TRBV5-1 and TRBJ1-2, with 7 bases aligning to TRBD1. Trimming at V came to 4 bases and at J to 4 bases, leaving 7 bases not matched to a gene. Looked up from germline, CDR1 is SGHRS and CDR2 is YFSETQ. The CDR3 has 14 amino acids. CDR3 sequence reads: CASSRTGATYGYTF. Written as DNA, the CDR3 is TGCGCCAGCAGCCGCACAGGGGCCACCTATGGCTACACCTTC.

The V gene is TRBV19, the J gene TRBJ1-5, with TRBD1 as a possible D gene (6 bases). The CDR3 is made up of 13 amino acids. Germline V gene sequence: CDR1 LNHDA, CDR2 SQIVND (reference sequence). Trimming cost V 11 bases and J 2 bases, with 13 bases left between them. The CDR3 DNA is TGTGCCTCAGGGGCACTGGGCAATCAGCCCCAGCATTTT. As protein: CASGALGNQPQHF.

CDR3 region: CASSLFDSSYEQYF. The CDR3 DNA is TGTGCCAGCAGCTTATTCGACAGCTCCTACGAGCAGTACTTC. The rearrangement links TRBV7-8 to TRBJ2-7; D is perhaps TRBD1 (5 bases). The V and J ends lost 2 bases and 0 bases respectively, with 8 bases between them. CDR1 and CDR2 from the germline V gene are SGHVS and FQNEAQ. This CDR3 spans 14 amino acids.

The chain recombines TRBV2 with TRBJ2-7, with 7 bases lining up with TRBD1. This CDR3 has 14 amino acids. V shed 9 bases and J 3 bases; nucleotides not matched to a gene: 11. Germline CDR1 and CDR2: SNHLY and FYNNEI. The CDR3 reads CASRSETGIYEQYF. Here the CDR3 DNA reads TGTGCCAGTAGGAGTGAGACAGGGATCTACGAGCAGTACTTC.

V usage is TRBV19 and J usage is TRBJ2-7; 8 bases fit TRBD2. The CDR3 spans 14 residues. J was trimmed by 2 bases and V by 3 bases; bases with no gene match: 3. The germline CDR1 and CDR2 sequences are LNHDA and SQIVND (reference sequence). The CDR3 sequence: CASSIGSGTYEQYF. The CDR3 DNA reads TGTGCCAGTAGTATTGGTAGCGGGACCTACGAGCAGTACTTC.

The chain recombines TRBV6-1 with TRBJ1-6; 9 nucleotides match TRBD1. V shed 4 bases and J 2 bases; nucleotides not matched to a gene: 3. CDR3 size: 16 residues. Germline loops: CDR1 MNHNS, CDR2 SASEGT. This chain's CDR3 is CASSGRDRAYNSPLHF. Here the CDR3 DNA reads TGTGCCAGCAGTGGAAGGGACAGGGCCTATAATTCACCCCTCCACTTT.

Written as DNA, the CDR3 is TGTGCCAGTAGTATTCCGTCGGTTCAAGAGACCCAGTACTTC. Translated, it gives CASSIPSVQETQYF. The gene calls are TRBV19 and TRBJ2-5; D ambiguous. V was trimmed by 3 bases and J by 2 bases, leaving 10 bases between them. Germline V gene sequence: CDR1 LNHDA, CDR2 SQIVND (reference sequence). The CDR3 loop spans 14 amino acids.

The chain links TRBV7-9 to TRBJ1-2; 7 nucleotides align to TRBD1. The germline V gene has CDR1 SEHNR and CDR2 FQNEAQ (reference sequence). This CDR3 has 14 amino acids. Trimming removed 3 bases from V and 7 bases from J; junction bases left unmatched: 8. As DNA, the CDR3 is TGTGCCAGCAGCTTCGACAGGGCCCTTGGTGGCTACACCTTC. Amino acid sequence: CASSFDRALGGYTF.

The chain joins TRBV29-1 to TRBJ1-2; possible D gene TRBD1, 5 bases. Deletions cut 5 bases from V and 9 bases from J, with 19 bases between. The germline V gene has CDR1 SQVTM and CDR2 ANQGSEA. The CDR3 extends over 13 amino acids. The CDR3 protein is CSVMNRDYGSYTF. In nucleotides, the CDR3 is TGCAGCGTTATGAACCGGGACTACGGAAGCTACACCTTC.

J is TRBJ1-1 and V is TRBV5-1; 9 bases are a match to TRBD1. With V trimmed by 4 bases and J by 4 bases, 14 bases remained unmatched. The CDR3 runs 17 residues. Germline-derived CDR1 and CDR2 are SGHRS and YFSETQ. This chain's CDR3 is CASSMRPGQGTFTEAFF. The CDR3 bases are TGCGCCAGCAGCATGCGGCCGGGACAGGGAACATTCACTGAAGCTTTCTTT.

V is TRBV30 and J is TRBJ2-7; 7 bases align to TRBD1. The CDR3 covers 14 residues. Germline V gene sequence: CDR1 GTSNPN, CDR2 SVGIG (reference sequence). V lost 2 bases to trimming and J lost 3 bases; unmatched junction nucleotides: 7. CDR3 in amino acids: CAWSTGQEVYEQYF. The CDR3 coding sequence is TGTGCCTGGAGTACCGGACAGGAGGTCTACGAGCAGTACTTC.

The rearrangement uses TRBV5-1 and TRBJ2-7; 9 bases are shared with TRBD1. The CDR3 runs 14 residues. CDR1 is SGHRS, CDR2 YFSETQ, per germline. Trimming cost V 4 bases and J 7 bases; bases outside gene matches: 9. The CDR3 sequence is CASSPQQGAGEQYF. The CDR3 DNA is TGCGCCAGCAGCCCGCAACAGGGGGCGGGGGAGCAGTACTTC.